This T cell receptor beta chain was recovered during a study of shared clonotypes between healthy human individuals. Broader study findings: Specimens sampled were limited to blood, with tissue repertoires likely differing. Sharing across four donors was seen in 5% to 5.5% of naive CD4 clonotypes. Lower generation probabilities were found for non-shared clonotypes than for those shared by all four donors.

A remark on this clone: No antigen is known for it.

In the source study's methods: ImmunoSEQ sequences covered only the junction and lacked quality scores; filtering therefore differed. Clones were sequenced by immunoSEQ multiplex PCR, and TCRdb holds only the in-frame ones, with some missing. V, J and clone size are taken as reported in that table, and D and trimming were inferred from the DNA itself. The table includes millions of clones, more than 80% detected once. The ends lost 4 bases at V and 7 bases at J; junction bases unmatched: 9. Germline V lookup: CDR1 SGHRS, CDR2 YFSETQ. This CDR3 comprises 17 residues. Sequencing was done on a sample of naive CD4+ T cells from PBMCs. The subset is: CD45RA+ positively selected. The sequence was collected from a man aged 18 to 29 in good health. Some clones in this sample may be carry-over from other donors' samples. The V gene is TRBV5-1, the J gene TRBJ2-1, with 15 bases aligning to TRBD2. CDR3 sequence: CASSIGTSGRSGNEQFF. CDR3 nucleotides: TGCGCCAGCAGCATAGGGACTAGCGGGAGGTCGGGAAATGAGCAGTTCTTC.